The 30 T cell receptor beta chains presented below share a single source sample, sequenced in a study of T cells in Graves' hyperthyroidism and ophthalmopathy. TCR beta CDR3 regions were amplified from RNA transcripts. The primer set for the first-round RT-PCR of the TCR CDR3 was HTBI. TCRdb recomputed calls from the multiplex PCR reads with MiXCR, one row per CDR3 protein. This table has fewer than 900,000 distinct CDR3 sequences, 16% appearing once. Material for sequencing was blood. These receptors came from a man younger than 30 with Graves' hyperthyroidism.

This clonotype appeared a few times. The DNA of the CDR3 is TGTGCCATCAGTGGAAGTGGGGGGGGTACTGAAGCTTTCTTT. Protein: CAISGSGGGTEAFF. The chain links TRBV10-3 to TRBJ1-1; possible D gene TRBD1, 5 bases. CDR3 length: 14 residues. V shed 4 bases and J shed 5 bases, with 14 bases lying between them. Germline loops: CDR1 ENHRY, CDR2 SYGVKD.

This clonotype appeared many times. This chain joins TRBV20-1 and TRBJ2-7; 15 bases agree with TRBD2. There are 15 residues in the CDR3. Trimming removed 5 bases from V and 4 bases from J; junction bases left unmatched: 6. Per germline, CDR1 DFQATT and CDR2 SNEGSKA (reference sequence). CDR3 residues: CSARTSGRAVYEQYF. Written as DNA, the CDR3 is TGCAGTGCTCGGACTAGCGGGAGGGCTGTATACGAGCAGTACTTC.

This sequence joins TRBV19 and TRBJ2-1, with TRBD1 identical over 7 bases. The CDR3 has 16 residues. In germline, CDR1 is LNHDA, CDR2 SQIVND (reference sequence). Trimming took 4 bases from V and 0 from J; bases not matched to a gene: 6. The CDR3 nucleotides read TGTGCCAGTAGTACTCCCGGGACAGACTCCTACAATGAGCAGTTCTTC. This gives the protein CASSTPGTDSYNEQFF.

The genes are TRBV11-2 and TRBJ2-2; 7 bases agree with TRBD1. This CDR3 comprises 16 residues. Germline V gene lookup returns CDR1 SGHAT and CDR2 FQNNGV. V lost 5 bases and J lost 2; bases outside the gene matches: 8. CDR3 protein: CASSQQGSFNTGELFF. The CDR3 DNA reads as TGTGCCAGCAGCCAACAGGGGTCGTTCAACACCGGGGAGCTGTTTTTT.

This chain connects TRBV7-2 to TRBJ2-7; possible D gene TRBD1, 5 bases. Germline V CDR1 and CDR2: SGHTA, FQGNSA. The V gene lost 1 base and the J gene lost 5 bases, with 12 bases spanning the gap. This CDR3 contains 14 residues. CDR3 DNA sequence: TGTGCCAGCAGCTTAGTTTCGATAGGGGACGAGCAGTACTTC. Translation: CASSLVSIGDEQYF. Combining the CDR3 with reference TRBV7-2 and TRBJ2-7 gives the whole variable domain GAGVSQSPSNKVTEKGKDVELRCDPISGHTALYWYRQSLGQGLEFLIYFQGNSAPDKSGLPSDRFSAERTGGSVSTLTIQRTQQEDSAVYLCASSLVSIGDEQYFGPGTRLTVT.

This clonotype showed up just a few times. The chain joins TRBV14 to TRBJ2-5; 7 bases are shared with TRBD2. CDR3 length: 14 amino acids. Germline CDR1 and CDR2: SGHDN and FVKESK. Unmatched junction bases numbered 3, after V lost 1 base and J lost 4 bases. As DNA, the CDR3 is TGTGCCAGCAGCCAAGCGGGAGGCCGAGAGACCCAGTACTTC. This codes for CASSQAGGRETQYF.

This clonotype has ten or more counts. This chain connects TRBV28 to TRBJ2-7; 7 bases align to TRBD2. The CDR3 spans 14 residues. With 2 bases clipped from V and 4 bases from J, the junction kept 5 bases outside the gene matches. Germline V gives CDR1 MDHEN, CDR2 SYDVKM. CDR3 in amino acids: CASSLAGELYEQYF. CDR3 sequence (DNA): TGTGCCAGCAGTTTAGCGGGGGAGTTATACGAGCAGTACTTC.

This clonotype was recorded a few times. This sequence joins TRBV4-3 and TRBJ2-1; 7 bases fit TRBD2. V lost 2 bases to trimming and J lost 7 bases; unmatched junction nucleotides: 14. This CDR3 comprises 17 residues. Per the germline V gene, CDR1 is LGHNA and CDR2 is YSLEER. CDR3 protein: CASSQILTGGLGNEQFF. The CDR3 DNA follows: TGCGCCAGCAGCCAAATATTAACGGGAGGCCTTGGGAATGAGCAGTTCTTC.

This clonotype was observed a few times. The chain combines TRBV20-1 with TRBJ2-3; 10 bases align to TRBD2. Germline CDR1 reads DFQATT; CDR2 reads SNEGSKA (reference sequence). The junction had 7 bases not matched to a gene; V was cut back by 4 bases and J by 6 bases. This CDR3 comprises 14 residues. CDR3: CSAIRTSGADTQYF. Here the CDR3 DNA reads TGCAGTGCTATAAGGACTAGCGGAGCGGATACGCAGTATTTT.

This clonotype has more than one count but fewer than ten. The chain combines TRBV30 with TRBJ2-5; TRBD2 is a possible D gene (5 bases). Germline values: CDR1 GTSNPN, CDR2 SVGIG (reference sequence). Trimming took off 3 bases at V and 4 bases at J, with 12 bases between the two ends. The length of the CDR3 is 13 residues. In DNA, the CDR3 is TGTGCCTGGAGCCCGGACCGGGGAGAGACCCAGTACTTC. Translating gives CAWSPDRGETQYF. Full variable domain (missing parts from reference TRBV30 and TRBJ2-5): SQTIHQWPATLVQPVGSPLSLECTVEGTSNPNLYWYRQAAGRGLQLLFYSVGIGQISSEVPQNLSASRPQDRQFILSSKKLLLSDSGFYLCAWSPDRGETQYFGPGTRLLVL.

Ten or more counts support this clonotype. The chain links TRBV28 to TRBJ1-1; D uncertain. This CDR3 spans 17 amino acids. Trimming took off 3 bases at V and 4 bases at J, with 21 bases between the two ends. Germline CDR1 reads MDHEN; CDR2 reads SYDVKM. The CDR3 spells CASSFVGLSPAGTEAFF. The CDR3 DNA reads TGTGCCAGCAGTTTCGTGGGTCTTTCCCCCGCGGGCACTGAAGCTTTCTTT.

The CDR3 DNA sequence: TGTGCCATCTCGGAGAGACAAGAGACCCAGTACTTC. It is translated as CAISERQETQYF. This rearrangement joins TRBV10-3 to TRBJ2-5; D gene ambiguous. CDR1 and CDR2 (germline): ENHRY, SYGVKD. The CDR3 covers 12 residues. V lost 8 bases to trimming and J lost 2 bases, with 9 bases between them.

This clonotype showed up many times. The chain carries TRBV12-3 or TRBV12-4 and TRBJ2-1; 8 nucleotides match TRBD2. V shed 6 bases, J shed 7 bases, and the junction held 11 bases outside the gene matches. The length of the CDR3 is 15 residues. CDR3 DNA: TGTGCCAGCAGGACAGCTCCGGGACTAGAAAATGAGCAGTTCTTC. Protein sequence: CASRTAPGLENEQFF.

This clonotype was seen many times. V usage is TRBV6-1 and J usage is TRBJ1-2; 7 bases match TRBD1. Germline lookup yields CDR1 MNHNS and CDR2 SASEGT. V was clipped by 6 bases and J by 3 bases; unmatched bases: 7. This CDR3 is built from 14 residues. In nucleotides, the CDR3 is TGTGCCAGCAGACGACAGGGCGCGTACTATGGCTACACCTTC. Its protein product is CASRRQGAYYGYTF.

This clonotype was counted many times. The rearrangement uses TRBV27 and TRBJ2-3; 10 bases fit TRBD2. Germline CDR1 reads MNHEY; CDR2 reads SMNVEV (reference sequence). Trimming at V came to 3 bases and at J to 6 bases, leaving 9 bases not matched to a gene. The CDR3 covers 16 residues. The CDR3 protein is CASSFWASGSKDTQYF. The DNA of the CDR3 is TGTGCCAGCAGTTTTTGGGCTAGCGGGAGTAAGGATACGCAGTATTTT.

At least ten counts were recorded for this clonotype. The CDR3 bases are TGTGCCAGCAGCCGGGACAGGGAGGAGCAGTACTTC. Residues: CASSRDREEQYF. V is TRBV6-1 and J is TRBJ2-7; 9 bases agree with TRBD1. The CDR3 contains 12 residues. CDR1 and CDR2 from the germline V gene are MNHNS and SASEGT. V shed 6 bases, J shed 7 bases, and the junction held 4 bases outside the gene matches.

The CDR3 DNA reads TGTGCCAGCAGCTCCGACCGACGCACCGGGGAGCTGTTTTTT. Translation: CASSSDRRTGELFF. The chain links TRBV11-2 to TRBJ2-2; D not resolved. V dropped 4 bases and J dropped 4 bases, with 10 bases sitting between them. Germline loops: CDR1 SGHAT, CDR2 FQNNGV. The CDR3 totals 14 residues.

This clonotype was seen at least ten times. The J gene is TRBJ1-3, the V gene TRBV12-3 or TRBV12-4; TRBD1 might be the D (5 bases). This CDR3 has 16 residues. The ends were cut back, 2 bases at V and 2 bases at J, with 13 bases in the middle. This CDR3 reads CASSLRAGQAGNTIYF. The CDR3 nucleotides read TGTGCCAGCAGTTTAAGGGCGGGGCAGGCTGGAAACACCATATATTTT.

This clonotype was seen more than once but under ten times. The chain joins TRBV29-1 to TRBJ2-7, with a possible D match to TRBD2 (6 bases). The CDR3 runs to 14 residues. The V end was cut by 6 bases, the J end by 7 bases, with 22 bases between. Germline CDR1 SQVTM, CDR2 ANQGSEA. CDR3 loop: CSVRDSGGSGEQYF. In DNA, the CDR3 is TGCAGCGTCCGGGACTCTGGAGGGTCTGGTGAGCAGTACTTC.

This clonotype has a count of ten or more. The CDR3 nucleotides are TGCAGTGCTAACAGGGGGCCGGACACTGAAGCTTTCTTT. This sequence encodes CSANRGPDTEAFF. The rearrangement links TRBV20-1 to TRBJ1-1, with 9 bases aligning to TRBD1. Per the germline V gene, CDR1 is DFQATT and CDR2 is SNEGSKA (reference sequence). The V and J ends lost 4 bases and 3 bases, in that order; junction bases with no gene match: 3. The CDR3 consists of 13 residues.

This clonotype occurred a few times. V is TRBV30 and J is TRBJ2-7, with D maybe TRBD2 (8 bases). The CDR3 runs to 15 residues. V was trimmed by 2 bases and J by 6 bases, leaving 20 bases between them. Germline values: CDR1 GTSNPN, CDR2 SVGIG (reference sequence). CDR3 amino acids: CAWSRTGGGLGEQYF. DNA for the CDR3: TGTGCCTGGAGTCGTACGGGAGGGGGCTTGGGCGAGCAGTACTTC.

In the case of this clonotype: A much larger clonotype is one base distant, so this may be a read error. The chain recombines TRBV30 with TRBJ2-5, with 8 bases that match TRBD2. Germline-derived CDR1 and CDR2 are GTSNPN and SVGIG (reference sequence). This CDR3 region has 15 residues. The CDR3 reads CAWSPRASGSEAQYF. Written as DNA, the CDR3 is TGTGCCTGGAGTCCCCGTGCTAGCGGGTCAGAGGCCCAGTACTTC. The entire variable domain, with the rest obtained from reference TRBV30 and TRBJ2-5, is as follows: SQTIHQWPATLVQPVGSPLSLECTVEGTSNPNLYWYRQAAGRGLQLLFYSVGIGQISSEVPQNLSASRPQDRQFILSSKKLLLSDSGFYLCAWSPRASGSEAQYFGPGTRLLVL.

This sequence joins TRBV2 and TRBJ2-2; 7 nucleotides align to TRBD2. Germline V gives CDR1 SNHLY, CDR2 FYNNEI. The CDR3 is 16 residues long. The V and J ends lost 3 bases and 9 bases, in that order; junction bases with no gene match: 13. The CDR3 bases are TGTGCCAGCAGTGACGGGGCTAGCGGACCACCCCGGGAGCTGTTTTTT. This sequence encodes CASSDGASGPPRELFF.

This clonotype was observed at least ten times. The CDR3 sequence: CASTWRSGANVLTF. In DNA, the CDR3 is TGTGCCAGCACCTGGCGCTCTGGGGCCAACGTCCTGACTTTC. The V call is TRBV28, the J call TRBJ2-6; no firm D call. The CDR3 totals 14 residues. The germline V and J ends were trimmed by 7 bases and 0 bases, with 7 bases remaining between them. Germline CDR1 reads MDHEN; CDR2 reads SYDVKM.

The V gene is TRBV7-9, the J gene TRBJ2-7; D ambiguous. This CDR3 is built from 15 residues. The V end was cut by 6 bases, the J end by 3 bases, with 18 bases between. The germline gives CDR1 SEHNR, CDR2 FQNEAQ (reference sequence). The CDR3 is CASSRTENELYEQYF. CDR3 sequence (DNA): TGTGCCAGCAGTAGGACGGAAAACGAGCTCTACGAGCAGTACTTC.

The CDR3 reads CASSGQGSTGELFF. The DNA of the CDR3 is TGTGCCAGCAGCGGACAGGGTTCCACCGGGGAGCTGTTTTTT. The chain carries TRBV7-3 and TRBJ2-2, with 8 bases aligning to TRBD1. The CDR3 extends over 14 amino acids. The germline V gene has CDR1 SGHTA and CDR2 FQGTGA. V was pared by 5 bases and J by 4 bases, with 3 bases of the junction left unmatched.

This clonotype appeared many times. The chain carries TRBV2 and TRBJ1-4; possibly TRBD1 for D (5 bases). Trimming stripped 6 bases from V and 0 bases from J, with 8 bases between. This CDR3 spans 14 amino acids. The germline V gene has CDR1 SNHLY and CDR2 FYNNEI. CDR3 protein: CASSQGATNEKLFF. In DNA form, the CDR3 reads TGTGCCAGCAGCCAGGGTGCAACTAATGAAAAACTGTTTTTT.

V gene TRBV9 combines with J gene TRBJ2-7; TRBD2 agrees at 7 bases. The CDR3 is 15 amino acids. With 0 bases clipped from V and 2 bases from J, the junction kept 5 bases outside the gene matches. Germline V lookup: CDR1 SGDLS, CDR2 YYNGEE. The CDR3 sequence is CASSVGGGGPYEQYF. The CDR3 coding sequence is TGTGCCAGCAGCGTAGGGGGGGGAGGGCCCTACGAGCAGTACTTC.

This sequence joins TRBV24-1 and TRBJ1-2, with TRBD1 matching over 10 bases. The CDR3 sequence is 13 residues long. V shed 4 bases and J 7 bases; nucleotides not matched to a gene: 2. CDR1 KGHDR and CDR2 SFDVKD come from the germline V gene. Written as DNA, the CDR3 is TGTGCCACCAGTGAGACAGGGGGCGTTGGCTACACCTTC. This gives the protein CATSETGGVGYTF.

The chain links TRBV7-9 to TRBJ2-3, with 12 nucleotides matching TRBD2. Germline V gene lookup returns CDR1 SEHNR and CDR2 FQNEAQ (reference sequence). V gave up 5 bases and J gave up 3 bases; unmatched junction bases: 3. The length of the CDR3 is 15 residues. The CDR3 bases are TGTGCCAGCAGCCGACTAGCGGGAGCTACAGATACGCAGTATTTT. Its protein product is CASSRLAGATDTQYF.